This T cell receptor (beta chain) was retrieved from a study of blood T cell repertoires in COVID-19. Study-wide background: Collection of acute and convalescent COVID-19 samples took place in the United States, Italy and Spain. Nucleic acid was either cDNA or gDNA, and it came from T cells, B-cell-depleted T cells, or PBMCs.

Per germline, CDR1 SGHVS and CDR2 FQNEAQ. The V end lost 5 bases, the J end lost 4 bases, and 14 bases lay between the germline ends. This CDR3 region has 14 residues. The authors' processing: Reference gene primer amplification gave estimated nucleated cell counts. Repertoires were generated with immunoSEQ multiplex PCR, while TCRdb's copy carries only in-frame clones and drops some. The D gene and trimming were derived from the DNA, and the V and J assignments and clone size from that table. The sample includes 27,000 or so clones, 88% of them seen just once. The sequence was collected from a woman in her forties or fifties with active COVID-19. This sequence joins TRBV7-8 and TRBJ1-2; the D gene is possibly TRBD1 (6 bases). Sequencing was carried out using peripheral blood. The CDR3 here is CASSPDRSIYGYTF. The CDR3 DNA follows: TGTGCCAGCAGCCCAGACAGGTCCATCTATGGCTACACCTTC.